This passage covers 22 T cell receptor beta chains from one sample sequenced in a study of shared clonotypes between healthy human individuals. Libraries were prepared by immunoSEQ multiplex PCR; TCRdb keeps only in-frame clonotypes and omits some of them. The repertoire includes 1,400,000 or so clones, about 98.5% of them detected once, and roughly 0.35% sits in the top ten. Sequencing was performed on naive CD4+ T cells sorted from blood. Subset of the sample: CD45RA+ positively selected. The source of these receptors is a man in his thirties or forties in good health.

The genes are TRBV28 and TRBJ1-2; D possibly corresponds to TRBD1 (5 bases). The germline V and J ends were trimmed by 3 bases and 3 bases, with 8 bases remaining between them. The CDR3 contains 13 residues. Per germline, CDR1 MDHEN and CDR2 SYDVKM. CDR3: CASSLVTDYGYTF. DNA for the CDR3: TGTGCCAGCAGTTTGGTGACAGACTATGGCTACACCTTC.

This clone has a single count. The chain joins TRBV7-9 to TRBJ1-5, with D perhaps TRBD1 (6 bases). V lost 7 bases and J 2 bases, leaving 9 bases between the germline ends. Germline CDR1 SEHNR, CDR2 FQNEAQ (reference sequence). The CDR3 totals 13 residues. The CDR3 DNA reads as TGTGCCAGCACAGGGGCGGGCAATCAGCCCCAGCATTTT. Protein product: CASTGAGNQPQHF.

The chain joins TRBV7-9 to TRBJ2-7; a possible D gene is TRBD1 (6 bases). The germline V gene has CDR1 SEHNR and CDR2 FQNEAQ (reference sequence). The CDR3 is made up of 14 amino acids. V was cut by 7 bases and J by 1 base, with 14 bases left in between. CDR3: CASKSDRFSYEQYF. CDR3 nucleotide sequence: TGTGCCAGCAAATCGGACAGATTTTCCTACGAGCAGTACTTC.

The chain employs TRBV18 and TRBJ2-2; no firm D call. The V gene lost 2 bases and the J gene lost 6 bases, with 10 bases spanning the gap. Germline values: CDR1 KGHSH, CDR2 LQKENI. The CDR3 sequence is 14 residues long. CDR3 nucleotides: TGTGCCAGCTCACCATCCGGGTGGGCCGGGGAGCTGTTTTTT. Its protein is CASSPSGWAGELFF.

This chain connects TRBV5-1 to TRBJ2-7; D gene unclear. Germline V CDR1 and CDR2: SGHRS, YFSETQ. The CDR3 loop spans 12 amino acids. With 4 bases removed from V and 2 bases from J, the gap between germline ends came to 7 bases. CDR3 in amino acids: CASSRIPYEQYF. In nucleotides, the CDR3 is TGCGCCAGCAGCCGAATTCCCTACGAGCAGTACTTC.

The chain joins TRBV18 to TRBJ2-4; TRBD2 matches 15 bases. Trimming cost V 6 bases and J 8 bases; bases outside gene matches: 8. The germline CDR1 and CDR2 sequences are KGHSH and LQKENI. The CDR3 sequence is 16 residues long. DNA of the CDR3: TGTGCCAGCTCCGGACTAGCGGGAGGGTCCAGGGACATTCAGTACTTC. Amino acid sequence: CASSGLAGGSRDIQYF. Drawing the rest from reference TRBV18 and TRBJ2-4, the complete variable domain is NAGVMQNPRHLVRRRGQEARLRCSPMKGHSHVYWYRQLPEEGLKFMVYLQKENIIDESGMPKERFSAEFPKEGPSILRIQQVVRGDSAAYFCASSGLAGGSRDIQYFGAGTRLSVL.

The chain links TRBV5-1 to TRBJ1-1; D is uncertain. V was shortened by 1 base and J by 6 bases, with 10 bases between the two germline ends. Germline loops: CDR1 SGHRS, CDR2 YFSETQ. This CDR3 comprises 13 residues. CDR3 DNA: TGCGCCAGCAGCTTGTCGACCTCCTCTGAAGCTTTCTTT. This translates into CASSLSTSSEAFF.

V is TRBV9 and J is TRBJ2-1; 10 nucleotides agree with TRBD2. The junction had 10 bases not matched to a gene; V was cut back by 6 bases and J by 4 bases. The length of the CDR3 is 16 residues. CDR1 and CDR2 from the germline V gene are SGDLS and YYNGEE. Here the CDR3 DNA reads TGTGCCAGCACACCCCTACTAGCGGGGCTATACAATGAGCAGTTCTTC. Its translation: CASTPLLAGLYNEQFF.

This sequence joins TRBV5-1 and TRBJ2-7; D uncertain. Germline-derived CDR1 and CDR2 are SGHRS and YFSETQ. Between the trimmed V and J ends, which lost 0 bases and 9 bases, there was a span of 19 bases. CDR3 length: 15 amino acids. CDR3 loop: CASSLGTYPMGWQYF. In DNA form, the CDR3 reads TGCGCCAGCAGCTTGGGAACCTACCCCATGGGTTGGCAGTACTTC.

The chain is built from TRBV28 and TRBJ1-2; the D gene is possibly TRBD1 (5 bases). V lost 1 base, J lost 4 bases, and 10 bases lay in between. Germline V gives CDR1 MDHEN, CDR2 SYDVKM. CDR3 length: 14 residues. The CDR3 coding sequence is TGTGCCAGCAGTTTATCTGCAGGGCTCTATGGCTACACCTTC. Translating gives CASSLSAGLYGYTF.

V gene TRBV7-8 combines with J gene TRBJ1-4; D remains ambiguous. Germline CDR1 reads SGHVS; CDR2 reads FQNEAQ. The CDR3 extends over 14 amino acids. The germline V and J ends were trimmed by 5 bases and 8 bases, with 15 bases remaining between them. The CDR3 DNA reads TGTGCCAGCAGCCTTACCTGGACGTGGGAAAAACTGTTTTTT. Its translation is CASSLTWTWEKLFF.

The table lists this clone with a count of one. The chain employs TRBV7-2 and TRBJ2-1; D remains unclear. V gave up 5 bases and J gave up 3 bases, with 14 bases separating them. The CDR3 is 15 amino acids. CDR1 is SGHTA and CDR2 is FQGNSA in the germline V gene. CDR3 DNA: TGTGCCAGCAGCGAGTTGGAGAAACACTACAATGAGCAGTTCTTC. Its protein is CASSELEKHYNEQFF. Based on the CDR3 plus reference TRBV7-2 and TRBJ2-1, the full variable domain is GAGVSQSPSNKVTEKGKDVELRCDPISGHTALYWYRQSLGQGLEFLIYFQGNSAPDKSGLPSDRFSAERTGGSVSTLTIQRTQQEDSAVYLCASSELEKHYNEQFFGPGTRLTVL.

The V gene is TRBV7-3, the J gene TRBJ1-1; D is unresolved. This CDR3 is 15 amino acids long. The ends were cut back, 2 bases at V and 8 bases at J, with 18 bases in the middle. Germline V gives CDR1 SGHTA, CDR2 FQGTGA. DNA of the CDR3: TGTGCCAGCAGCTTATACGGTAGCACATACGAAGAAGCTTTCTTT. Its protein product is CASSLYGSTYEEAFF.

As DNA, the CDR3 is TGTGCCAGCAGCTGGGGACTCCAAGTCTACGAGCAGTACTTC. Translated, it gives CASSWGLQVYEQYF. The chain joins TRBV7-8 to TRBJ2-7, with D maybe TRBD2 (6 bases). This CDR3 is 14 amino acids long. V gave up 4 bases and J gave up 3 bases, with 13 bases separating them. Germline CDR1 reads SGHVS; CDR2 reads FQNEAQ.

V gene TRBV5-5 combines with J gene TRBJ2-7, with 7 bases matching TRBD2. Germline lookup yields CDR1 SGHKS and CDR2 YYEKEE (reference sequence). V lost 3 bases, J lost 1 base, and 10 bases stayed unmatched. The CDR3 sequence is 16 residues long. The CDR3, as DNA: TGTGCCAGCAGCTGGGGAGGGGTAGCGGATTCCTACGAGCAGTACTTC. Translation gives CASSWGGVADSYEQYF.

This rearrangement joins TRBV5-5 to TRBJ2-7; 10 positions agree with TRBD2. The CDR3 runs 15 residues. Germline V gives CDR1 SGHKS, CDR2 YYEKEE (reference sequence). J lost 3 bases, V lost 2 bases, and 5 bases had no gene match. The CDR3 loop is CASSLVLAGLYEQYF. CDR3 sequence (DNA): TGTGCCAGCAGCTTAGTACTAGCGGGACTCTACGAGCAGTACTTC. Complete variable domain (other parts from reference TRBV5-5 and TRBJ2-7): DAGVTQSPTHLIKTRGQQVTLRCSPISGHKSVSWYQQVLGQGPQFIFQYYEKEERGRGNFPDRFSARQFPNYSSELNVNALLLGDSALYLCASSLVLAGLYEQYFGPGTRLTVT.

The rearrangement uses TRBV2 and TRBJ2-3; tentatively, D is TRBD1 or TRBD2 (6 bases each). V lost 7 bases, J lost 6 bases, and 14 bases lay in between. Germline lookup yields CDR1 SNHLY and CDR2 FYNNEI. The CDR3 length is 13 residues. The CDR3 reads CASTPRGGDTQYF. The CDR3 bases are TGTGCCAGCACCCCCCGAGGGGGGGATACGCAGTATTTT. Variable domain in full (rest from reference TRBV2 and TRBJ2-3): EPEVTQTPSHQVTQMGQEVILRCVPISNHLYFYWYRQILGQKVEFLVSFYNNEISEKSEIFDDQFSVERPDGSNFTLKIRSTKLEDSAMYFCASTPRGGDTQYFGPGTRLTVL.

The chain joins TRBV11-2 to TRBJ1-2; 9 bases line up with TRBD1. CDR1 and CDR2 from the germline V gene are SGHAT and FQNNGV. There are 14 residues in the CDR3. V trimming: 2 bases; J trimming: 6 bases; junction bases outside the gene matches: 4. The CDR3 reads CASSLKDRGHGYTF. The DNA for the CDR3 is TGTGCCAGCAGCTTAAAGGACAGGGGCCATGGCTACACCTTC.

The rearrangement links TRBV5-1 to TRBJ2-2, with D perhaps TRBD1 or TRBD2 (6 bases each). Deletions cut 2 bases from V and 4 bases from J, with 9 bases between. Per germline, CDR1 SGHRS and CDR2 YFSETQ. The CDR3 loop spans 14 amino acids. DNA of the CDR3: TGCGCCAGCAGCTTCGGGGGCGCCACCGGGGAGCTGTTTTTT. As protein: CASSFGGATGELFF.

The rearrangement links TRBV5-6 to TRBJ2-3, with D hard to call. Trimming removed 1 base at V and 1 base at J, with 4 bases between. The CDR3 sequence is 13 residues long. The germline V gene encodes CDR1 SGHDT and CDR2 YYEEEE. The CDR3 bases are TGTGCCAGCAGCTTGTACGGCACAGATACGCAGTATTTT. Translating gives CASSLYGTDTQYF.

The J gene is TRBJ1-2, the V gene TRBV23-1; D is unresolved. TRBV23-1 is flagged as an ORF with uncertain function. V was clipped by 6 bases and J by 6 bases, with 8 bases between them. The CDR3 totals 11 residues. CDR3 in DNA: TGCGCCAGCAGCTGTCCGAATGGCTACACCTTC. This codes for CASSCPNGYTF.

This clone came up once. Other nucleotide sequences in the sample specify the same CDR3. V and J are TRBV7-9 and TRBJ2-7, with 8 bases that match TRBD1. V dropped 5 bases and J dropped 3; count of bases not matched to a gene: 6. The CDR3 spans 14 residues. Germline V CDR1 and CDR2: SEHNR, FQNEAQ (reference sequence). The CDR3 region has the DNA TGTGCCAGCAGCCCTCTAGGACAGGGCTACGAGCAGTACTTC. It is translated as CASSPLGQGYEQYF.